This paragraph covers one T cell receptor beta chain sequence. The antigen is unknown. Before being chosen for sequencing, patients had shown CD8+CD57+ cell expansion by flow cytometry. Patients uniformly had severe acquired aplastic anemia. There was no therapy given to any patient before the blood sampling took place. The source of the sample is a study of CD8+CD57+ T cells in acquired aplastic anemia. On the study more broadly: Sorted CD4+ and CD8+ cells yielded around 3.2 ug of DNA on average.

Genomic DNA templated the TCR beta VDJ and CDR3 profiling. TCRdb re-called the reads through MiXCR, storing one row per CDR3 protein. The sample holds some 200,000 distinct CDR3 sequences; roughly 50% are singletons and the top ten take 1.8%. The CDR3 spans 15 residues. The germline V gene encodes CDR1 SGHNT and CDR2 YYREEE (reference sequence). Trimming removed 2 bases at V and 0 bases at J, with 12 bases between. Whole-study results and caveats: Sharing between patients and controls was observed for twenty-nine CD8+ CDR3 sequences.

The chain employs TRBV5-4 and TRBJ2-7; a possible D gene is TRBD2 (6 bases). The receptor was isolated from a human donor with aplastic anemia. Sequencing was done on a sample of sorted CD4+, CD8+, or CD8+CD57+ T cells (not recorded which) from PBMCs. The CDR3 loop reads CASSFGVGSSYEQYF. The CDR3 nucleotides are TGTGCCAGCAGCTTCGGGGTCGGGAGCTCCTACGAGCAGTACTTC.